Included here is one T cell receptor beta chain sequence, with context. The germline V gene encodes CDR1 MNHNY and CDR2 SVGAGI (reference sequence). This CDR3 is 14 amino acids long. Trimming pared 0 bases from V and 10 bases from J, leaving 13 bases between. This entry belongs to a study of immune characterization of retroperitoneal liposarcoma. TCRdb re-called the PCR reads through MiXCR, storing one row per CDR3 protein. The sample contains over 4,500 distinct CDR3 sequences, around 32% of which appear only once. Sequenced: tumor tissue. The receptor was isolated from a female donor with retroperitoneal liposarcoma. This rearrangement joins TRBV6-6 to TRBJ2-1; TRBD1 or TRBD2 may be the D gene (5 bases each). The CDR3 DNA reads as TGTGCCAGCAGTTACTCAGAGGGGATCTACGAGCAGTTCTTC. Translated, it gives CASSYSEGIYEQFF.